Presented here are 24 T cell receptor beta chains from one specimen sequenced in a study of blood T cell repertoires in COVID-19. Sequencing was performed with immunoSEQ multiplex PCR; in TCRdb, only in-frame clones are kept and a portion is missing. The profile shows fewer than 350,000 clones, approximately 83% of them singletons. Sequencing was carried out using PBMCs or T cells enriched from blood (not recorded which). Source of these receptors: a man younger than 45 who had recovered from COVID-19.

This clone occurred once. V is TRBV27 and J is TRBJ2-7; no clear D. The V and J ends lost 0 bases and 5 bases respectively, with 14 bases between them. The CDR3 sequence is 15 residues long. Germline CDR1 MNHEY, CDR2 SMNVEV (reference sequence). The CDR3 DNA is TGTGCCAGCAGTTTATCCCGACTGAACCAAGACGAGCAGTACTTC. Its protein is CASSLSRLNQDEQYF.

The V gene is TRBV2, the J gene TRBJ2-7; TRBD1 is a possible D gene (6 bases). Trimming took 2 bases from V and 3 from J, leaving 29 bases between them. The CDR3 covers 20 residues. Germline V lookup: CDR1 SNHLY, CDR2 FYNNEI. Here the CDR3 DNA reads TGTGCCAGCAGTGAAAGTAAGGTTCAGGGGATTCATACGGGACACTACGAGCAGTACTTC. This encodes CASSESKVQGIHTGHYEQYF. The complete variable domain, with remaining parts taken from reference TRBV2 and TRBJ2-7, reads EPEVTQTPSHQVTQMGQEVILRCVPISNHLYFYWYRQILGQKVEFLVSFYNNEISEKSEIFDDQFSVERPDGSNFTLKIRSTKLEDSAMYFCASSESKVQGIHTGHYEQYFGPGTRLTVT.

This chain connects TRBV5-1 to TRBJ1-4; D gene unclear. Trimming removed 5 bases from V and 1 base from J, with 15 bases in between. The CDR3 totals 16 residues. Per germline, CDR1 SGHRS and CDR2 YFSETQ. The CDR3 DNA is TGCGCCAGCAGTCTGAGGCGGCTTCAAACTAATGAAAAACTGTTTTTT. Protein product: CASSLRRLQTNEKLFF.

The chain has TRBV19 and TRBJ1-4; possible D gene TRBD1, 5 bases. CDR1 LNHDA and CDR2 SQIVND come from the germline V gene (reference sequence). There are 14 residues in the CDR3. V was clipped by 4 bases and J by 1 base, with 7 bases between them. The CDR3: CASSRQLTNEKLFF. The CDR3 DNA reads as TGTGCCAGTAGTAGACAGCTAACTAATGAAAAACTGTTTTTT.

This rearrangement joins TRBV29-1 to TRBJ2-1; 8 nucleotides line up with TRBD1. The V gene end was trimmed by 1 base and the J gene end by 3 bases; junction bases not matched to a gene: 2. The CDR3 length is 14 residues. Germline CDR1 SQVTM, CDR2 ANQGSEA. The DNA for the CDR3 is TGCAGCGTTGAAGGGACAGGGCTCTACAATGAGCAGTTCTTC. Amino acid sequence: CSVEGTGLYNEQFF.

This chain's CDR3 is CAWSATRGQPQHF. CDR3 nucleotide sequence: TGTGCCTGGAGTGCGACCCGGGGTCAGCCCCAGCATTTT. The chain carries TRBV30 and TRBJ1-5; D is undetermined. Germline lookup yields CDR1 GTSNPN and CDR2 SVGIG (reference sequence). The CDR3 has 13 residues. Trimming removed 1 base at V and 6 bases at J, with 10 bases between. Based on the CDR3 plus reference TRBV30 and TRBJ1-5, the full variable domain is SQTIHQWPATLVQPVGSPLSLECTVEGTSNPNLYWYRQAAGRGLQLLFYSVGIGQISSEVPQNLSASRPQDRQFILSSKKLLLSDSGFYLCAWSATRGQPQHFGDGTRLSIL.

The chain is built from TRBV18 and TRBJ1-1, with D possibly matching TRBD1 (6 bases). CDR1 is KGHSH, CDR2 LQKENI, per germline. Trimming left V 5 bases short and J 1 base short, with 17 bases between. The CDR3 contains 16 residues. The CDR3 loop reads CASSSNGGGWNTEAFF. CDR3 coding DNA: TGTGCCAGCTCATCCAACGGGGGGGGCTGGAACACTGAAGCTTTCTTT.

The chain links TRBV15 to TRBJ1-1, with 7 bases aligning to TRBD1. Trimming cost V 6 bases and J 6 bases; bases outside gene matches: 7. The CDR3 runs to 13 residues. The germline V gene encodes CDR1 LNHNV and CDR2 YYDKDF (reference sequence). The CDR3 nucleotides read TGTGCCACCAGTCCAGGGGGGTTAGCTGAAGCTTTCTTT. This codes for CATSPGGLAEAFF.

J is TRBJ2-7 and V is TRBV5-1; weak D call: TRBD1 (5 bases). Trimming took 4 bases from V and 3 from J, leaving 8 bases between them. CDR1 and CDR2 (germline): SGHRS, YFSETQ. There are 12 residues in the CDR3. The CDR3 DNA sequence: TGCGCCAGCAGCCGCGACAGCTACGAGCAGTACTTC. Translated, it gives CASSRDSYEQYF. Drawing the rest from reference TRBV5-1 and TRBJ2-7, the complete variable domain is KAGVTQTPRYLIKTRGQQVTLSCSPISGHRSVSWYQQTPGQGLQFLFEYFSETQRNKGNFPGRFSGRQFSNSRSEMNVSTLELGDSALYLCASSRDSYEQYFGPGTRLTVT.

This chain links TRBV19 with TRBJ2-4; TRBD1 is a possible D gene (5 bases). V lost 5 bases, J lost 0 bases, and 11 bases lay in between. CDR1 LNHDA and CDR2 SQIVND come from the germline V gene (reference sequence). The CDR3 loop spans 15 amino acids. The CDR3 region is CASSRQSLAKNIQYF. The CDR3 DNA reads as TGTGCCAGTAGTCGACAGTCACTAGCCAAAAACATTCAGTACTTC.

The V call is TRBV7-3, the J call TRBJ1-1, with D unclear. V lost 5 bases and J 3 bases, leaving 10 bases between the germline ends. Germline CDR1 SGHTA, CDR2 FQGTGA. The CDR3 spans 13 residues. CDR3 loop: CASSAYRDTEAFF. The CDR3 DNA reads TGTGCCAGCAGCGCCTACCGGGACACTGAAGCTTTCTTT.

About this clone itself: Compared with germline, one end of the junction differs, possibly owing to a read error. The chain joins TRBV19 to TRBJ2-2; no firm D call. The CDR3 is 14 residues long. Germline CDR1 LNHDA, CDR2 SQIVND (reference sequence). The DNA for the CDR3 is TGTGCCAGTAGTCTAGACAAGAACACCGGGGAGCTGTTTTTT. Translating it yields CASSLDKNTGELFF.

The chain links TRBV27 to TRBJ2-2; TRBD1 agrees at 10 bases. The CDR3 is made up of 18 amino acids. Germline V gives CDR1 MNHEY, CDR2 SMNVEV (reference sequence). With V trimmed by 6 bases and J by 1 base, 11 bases remained unmatched. The CDR3 protein is CASSPLSGDRGNTGELFF. Here the CDR3 DNA reads TGTGCCAGCAGCCCTCTCTCGGGGGACAGGGGGAACACCGGGGAGCTGTTTTTT.

This clone was detected only once. The CDR3 DNA sequence: TGCGCCAGCAGCTCGTCCTACGTCCAAGAGACCCAGTACTTC. Its translation: CASSSSYVQETQYF. The chain couples TRBV5-1 to TRBJ2-5; D unclear. V lost 3 bases to trimming and J lost 1 base, with 10 bases between them. Germline CDR1 SGHRS, CDR2 YFSETQ. This CDR3 has 14 residues.

This chain joins TRBV11-3 and TRBJ2-3; 10 bases are shared with TRBD1. The germline V gene has CDR1 SGHNT and CDR2 YENEEA. This CDR3 contains 17 residues. J lost 3 bases, V lost 5 bases, and 11 bases had no gene match. This CDR3 reads CASSPRPGQGSTDTQYF. The CDR3 DNA reads as TGTGCCAGCAGCCCACGACCGGGACAGGGGAGTACAGATACGCAGTATTTT.

V is TRBV4-3 and J is TRBJ1-6, with D hard to call. CDR1 LGHNA and CDR2 YSLEER come from the germline V gene. The CDR3 length is 16 residues. Trimming removed 0 bases at V and 4 bases at J, with 10 bases between. The CDR3 here is CASSQDGSAYNSPLHF. The CDR3 DNA is TGCGCCAGCAGCCAAGACGGCAGCGCTTATAATTCACCCCTCCACTTT.

The genes are TRBV30 and TRBJ1-2, with 7 nucleotides matching TRBD1. With 2 bases clipped from V and 6 bases from J, the junction kept 9 bases outside the gene matches. The CDR3 contains 14 residues. Germline loops: CDR1 GTSNPN, CDR2 SVGIG (reference sequence). The CDR3 DNA is TGTGCCTGGAGTAGCAACAGGGGTTTGGATGGCTACACCTTC. It specifies CAWSSNRGLDGYTF.

This rearrangement joins TRBV4-2 to TRBJ1-4; the D is unclear. The CDR3 length is 15 residues. The ends were cut back, 0 bases at V and 3 bases at J, with 8 bases in the middle. Germline CDR1 LGHNA, CDR2 YNFKEQ. This chain's CDR3 is CASSQERVSNEKLFF. The CDR3 nucleotides are TGTGCCAGCAGCCAAGAACGGGTGTCTAATGAAAAACTGTTTTTT.

The chain carries TRBV18 and TRBJ1-1; D might be TRBD1 (6 bases). Germline CDR1 and CDR2: KGHSH and LQKENI. V was shortened by 6 bases and J by 1 base, with 9 bases between the two germline ends. The CDR3 is 13 residues long. CDR3 coding DNA: TGTGCCAGCTCGAAGACAGGGAACACTGAAGCTTTCTTT. It specifies CASSKTGNTEAFF.

This clone was recorded once. The rearrangement joins TRBV2 to TRBJ1-5; D gene ambiguous. This CDR3 spans 16 amino acids. Germline-derived CDR1 and CDR2 are SNHLY and FYNNEI. Trimming removed 0 bases from V and 1 base from J, with 10 bases in between. The CDR3 is CASSEALRRSNQPQHF. The DNA of the CDR3 is TGTGCCAGCAGTGAAGCGCTTCGCAGGAGCAATCAGCCCCAGCATTTT.

This sequence joins TRBV6-5 and TRBJ2-5, with D possibly TRBD1 on 5 matching bases. CDR1 and CDR2 from the germline V gene are MNHEY and SVGAGI. Between the trimmed V and J ends, which lost 3 bases and 5 bases, there was a span of 16 bases. The CDR3 is made up of 15 amino acids. This chain's CDR3 is CASSYQGSSRETQYF. Here the CDR3 DNA reads TGTGCCAGCAGTTATCAGGGAAGTTCCAGGGAGACCCAGTACTTC.

V usage is TRBV7-8 and J usage is TRBJ1-6; the match to TRBD1 covers 9 bases. V trimming: 5 bases; J trimming: 5 bases; junction bases outside the gene matches: 4. Germline assignment: CDR1 SGHVS and CDR2 FQNEAQ. The length of the CDR3 is 15 residues. This CDR3 is CASSLRTGDNSPLHF. CDR3 nucleotides: TGTGCCAGCAGCCTACGGACAGGGGATAATTCACCCCTCCACTTT.

The chain is built from TRBV5-1 and TRBJ1-2, with TRBD1 as a possible D gene (6 bases). The length of the CDR3 is 14 residues. The V gene's germline CDR1 is SGHRS and CDR2 YFSETQ. The V gene lost 3 bases and the J gene lost 6 bases, with 15 bases spanning the gap. CDR3 region: CASSSLPTGNGYTF. The CDR3, as DNA: TGCGCCAGCAGCTCCCTCCCCACAGGGAATGGCTACACCTTC.

This chain uses TRBV6-5 with TRBJ1-2; D unresolved. The CDR3 runs to 15 residues. Between the trimmed V and J ends, which lost 4 bases and 4 bases, there was a span of 16 bases. Germline V gene lookup returns CDR1 MNHEY and CDR2 SVGAGI. This CDR3 reads CASSSVRSLIYGYTF. Written as DNA, the CDR3 is TGTGCCAGCAGTTCGGTCCGGTCACTCATCTATGGCTACACCTTC.